Below, 29 T cell receptor beta chains from the same sample are listed, as sequenced in a study of blood T cell repertoires in COVID-19. Sequenced by immunoSEQ multiplex PCR; TCRdb stores in-frame clones only, minus some. Of some 140,000 clones detected, 84% appear once; the ten largest clones hold 4.5% to 7%. Sequenced sample: PBMCs or T cells enriched from blood (not recorded which). Receptors were obtained from a man aged 35-49 years with acute COVID-19.

The chain has TRBV21-1 and TRBJ2-1; the table's D call of TRBD2 was not tested on the DNA. TRBV21-1 is a listed pseudogene. The CDR3 has 19 residues. CDR3 residues: CASSKVTSGRNSSYNEQFF. The CDR3 DNA reads as TGTGCCAGCAGCAAAGTCACTAGCGGGAGAAACAGCTCCTACAATGAGCAGTTCTTC.

V and J are TRBV28 and TRBJ1-1; no firm D call. This CDR3 spans 13 amino acids. V lost 4 bases to trimming and J lost 9 bases, with 15 bases between them. Looked up from germline, CDR1 is MDHEN and CDR2 is SYDVKM. The CDR3 bases are TGTGCCAGCAGTTATCCCCCCTGGGCTAAAGCTTTCTTT. This sequence encodes CASSYPPWAKAFF.

The chain joins TRBV28 to TRBJ2-7, with D perhaps matching TRBD1 (5 bases). CDR3 size: 14 residues. Germline assignment: CDR1 MDHEN and CDR2 SYDVKM. V was pared by 4 bases and J by 0 bases, with 10 bases between. In nucleotides, the CDR3 is TGTGCCAGCAGTTCACAGGCGAGCTCCTACGAGCAGTACTTC. Translated, it gives CASSSQASSYEQYF.

The chain recombines TRBV30 with TRBJ2-5, with a possible D match to TRBD2 (6 bases). Germline V gene lookup returns CDR1 GTSNPN and CDR2 SVGIG (reference sequence). This CDR3 is 15 amino acids long. V dropped 1 base and J dropped 0 bases, with 12 bases sitting between them. CDR3 sequence (DNA): TGTGCCTGGAGTGGGGACGGGAGATACCAAGAGACCCAGTACTTC. Translated, it gives CAWSGDGRYQETQYF. The full variable domain, with the rest looked up from reference TRBV30 and TRBJ2-5, is SQTIHQWPATLVQPVGSPLSLECTVEGTSNPNLYWYRQAAGRGLQLLFYSVGIGQISSEVPQNLSASRPQDRQFILSSKKLLLSDSGFYLCAWSGDGRYQETQYFGPGTRLLVL.

A single count supports this clone. The CDR3 DNA reads TGTGCTCGCGGGACCGTTAACTATGGCTACACCTTC. This sequence encodes CARGTVNYGYTF. The chain couples TRBV2 to TRBJ1-2; the D gene is possibly TRBD1 (5 bases). The CDR3 totals 12 residues. Germline CDR1 SNHLY, CDR2 FYNNEI.

This chain joins TRBV4-1 and TRBJ2-7, with 11 bases matching TRBD2. The V gene end was trimmed by 2 bases and the J gene end by 6 bases; junction bases not matched to a gene: 6. Germline values: CDR1 MGHRA, CDR2 YSYEKL. The CDR3 sequence is 15 residues long. In DNA form, the CDR3 reads TGCGCCAGCAGCCAACTTTGGACTAGCGGGTCCGAGCAGTACTTC. This codes for CASSQLWTSGSEQYF.

The rearrangement uses TRBV4-3 and TRBJ2-7, with 10 bases matching TRBD2. From germline, CDR1 is LGHNA and CDR2 YSLEER. The CDR3 has 16 amino acids. Trimming took 4 bases from V and 2 from J; bases not matched to a gene: 8. The CDR3 reads CASSRALAGATYEQYF. The CDR3, as DNA: TGCGCCAGCAGCCGCGCTCTAGCGGGGGCGACCTACGAGCAGTACTTC.

This sequence joins TRBV7-6 and TRBJ2-1; TRBD2 agrees at 10 bases. V was clipped by 1 base and J by 8 bases; unmatched bases: 2. The length of the CDR3 is 14 residues. CDR1 is SGHVS, CDR2 FNYEAQ, per germline. CDR3 in amino acids: CASSLGAGGDEQFF. CDR3 coding DNA: TGTGCCAGCAGCTTAGGAGCGGGAGGGGATGAGCAGTTCTTC.

The sample holds a few counts of this clone. The rearrangement joins TRBV3-1 (or the pseudogene TRBV3-2) to TRBJ2-1; D not certain. Germline CDR1 and CDR2: LGHDT and YNNKEL (reference sequence). The CDR3 is 14 residues long. V was shortened by 4 bases and J by 10 bases, with 17 bases between the two germline ends. CDR3 bases: TGTGCCAGCAGCCCCTTTAGCCGGTTGGCCGAGCAGTTCTTC. This sequence encodes CASSPFSRLAEQFF.

CDR3 region: CATSGSTSTPVYEQYF. The CDR3, as DNA: TGTGCCACCAGTGGTTCGACTTCTACACCCGTCTACGAGCAGTACTTC. The chain combines TRBV24-1 with TRBJ2-7, with D uncertain. Trimming pared 5 bases from V and 3 bases from J, leaving 19 bases between. Germline CDR1 reads KGHDR; CDR2 reads SFDVKD. The CDR3 extends over 16 amino acids.

This clone has more than one count but fewer than ten. This rearrangement joins TRBV2 to TRBJ1-2; possibly TRBD1 for D (5 bases). Per the germline V gene, CDR1 is SNHLY and CDR2 is FYNNEI. CDR3 length equals 13 residues. Between the trimmed V and J ends, which lost 8 bases and 3 bases, there was a span of 13 bases. CDR3 in DNA: TGTGCCAGCCGCCAGGGAGGCGACTATGGCTACACCTTC. Translating gives CASRQGGDYGYTF.

The sample holds a few counts of this clone. The CDR3: CAISGGGYGYTF. The CDR3 region has the DNA TGTGCCATCAGTGGAGGAGGGTATGGCTACACCTTC. V and J are TRBV10-3 and TRBJ1-2; no clear D. From germline, CDR1 is ENHRY and CDR2 SYGVKD. The CDR3 consists of 12 residues. The germline V and J ends were trimmed by 4 bases and 5 bases, with 8 bases remaining between them.

The V and J genes are TRBV6-4 and TRBJ2-4, with TRBD2 matching over 7 bases. The CDR3 is made up of 14 amino acids. CDR1 is MRHNA, CDR2 SNTAGT, per germline. The V and J ends lost 4 bases and 7 bases, in that order; junction bases with no gene match: 7. The CDR3 coding sequence is TGTGCCAGCAGTGCGGTCCAGGGAGGGAACATTCAGTACTTC. Its translation: CASSAVQGGNIQYF.

The chain has TRBV7-2 and TRBJ2-7; tentative D call: TRBD2 (6 bases). V dropped 0 bases and J dropped 3 bases, with 9 bases sitting between them. This CDR3 comprises 14 residues. CDR1 and CDR2 from the germline V gene are SGHTA and FQGNSA. The CDR3 here is CASSLAAGHYEQYF. The CDR3 bases are TGTGCCAGCAGCTTAGCTGCGGGGCACTACGAGCAGTACTTC. Full variable domain (remainder filled in from reference TRBV7-2 and TRBJ2-7): GAGVSQSPSNKVTEKGKDVELRCDPISGHTALYWYRQSLGQGLEFLIYFQGNSAPDKSGLPSDRFSAERTGGSVSTLTIQRTQQEDSAVYLCASSLAAGHYEQYFGPGTRLTVT.

The chain has TRBV27 and TRBJ1-4, with TRBD1 matching over 9 bases. The CDR3 runs 17 residues. After removal of 5 bases from V and 5 bases from J, the junction contained 12 bases not matched to a gene. The germline V gene encodes CDR1 MNHEY and CDR2 SMNVEV (reference sequence). CDR3 coding DNA: TGTGCCAGCAGTCCTTCCGGACAGGGGCTATTCAATGAAAAACTGTTTTTT. This sequence encodes CASSPSGQGLFNEKLFF.

V and J are TRBV10-3 and TRBJ2-1; a possible D gene is TRBD2 (5 bases). Germline V lookup: CDR1 ENHRY, CDR2 SYGVKD. CDR3 length equals 12 residues. Trimming removed 10 bases at V and 5 bases at J, with 12 bases between. The CDR3 spells CATRTGNNEQFF. The CDR3 DNA reads TGTGCCACGCGGACGGGGAACAATGAGCAGTTCTTC.

Here the CDR3 DNA reads TGTGCCAGCAGCTTTAGCGGGGCCCCTAGCACAGATACGCAGTATTTT. Its protein product is CASSFSGAPSTDTQYF. The J gene is TRBJ2-3, the V gene TRBV7-2; 8 bases are shared with TRBD2. CDR3 length: 16 residues. V dropped 3 bases and J dropped 0; count of bases not matched to a gene: 5. Per the germline V gene, CDR1 is SGHTA and CDR2 is FQGNSA. Drawing the rest from reference TRBV7-2 and TRBJ2-3, the complete variable domain is GAGVSQSPSNKVTEKGKDVELRCDPISGHTALYWYRQSLGQGLEFLIYFQGNSAPDKSGLPSDRFSAERTGGSVSTLTIQRTQQEDSAVYLCASSFSGAPSTDTQYFGPGTRLTVL.

V is TRBV19 and J is TRBJ1-5; 7 positions agree with TRBD1. CDR3 length equals 15 residues. After removal of 4 bases from V and 0 bases from J, the junction contained 3 bases not matched to a gene. Germline loops: CDR1 LNHDA, CDR2 SQIVND (reference sequence). The CDR3, as DNA: TGTGCCAGTAGTACCCGACAGGGTAGCAATCAGCCCCAGCATTTT. It codes for CASSTRQGSNQPQHF.

CDR3 sequence: CASSSWGADTQYF. In nucleotides, the CDR3 is TGTGCCAGCAGTTCGTGGGGAGCAGATACGCAGTATTTT. The chain couples TRBV12-3 or TRBV12-4 to TRBJ2-3, with a weak D call TRBD2 (5 bases). This CDR3 is 13 amino acids long. V lost 4 bases and J 4 bases, leaving 9 bases between the germline ends.

CDR3 residues: CASSQTGQSSHQPQHF. DNA of the CDR3: TGCGCCAGCAGCCAGACCGGACAGTCGAGCCATCAGCCCCAGCATTTT. This sequence joins TRBV4-1 and TRBJ1-5; tentatively, D is TRBD1 (6 bases). Between the trimmed V and J ends, which lost 3 bases and 5 bases, there was a span of 17 bases. This CDR3 has 16 amino acids. Per germline, CDR1 MGHRA and CDR2 YSYEKL.

As DNA, the CDR3 is TGTGCCAGCAGTCCCCTAGCAACTAATGAAAAACTGTTTTTT. Translating it yields CASSPLATNEKLFF. This chain links TRBV7-2 with TRBJ1-4; D call uncertain. Germline lookup yields CDR1 SGHTA and CDR2 FQGNSA. Deletions cut 6 bases from V and 0 bases from J, with 8 bases between. CDR3 length: 14 residues.

This clone was counted once. The chain couples TRBV30 to TRBJ1-2; D is unresolved. CDR1 and CDR2 from the germline V gene are GTSNPN and SVGIG (reference sequence). Trimming took 5 bases from V and 7 from J, leaving 11 bases between them. This CDR3 is built from 11 residues. The CDR3 DNA reads TGTGCCTGGGGACGGAGGTTTGGCTACACCTTC. Protein sequence: CAWGRRFGYTF.

The gene calls are TRBV11-2 and TRBJ1-6; tentatively, D is TRBD1 (6 bases). Germline CDR1 and CDR2: SGHAT and FQNNGV. CDR3 length: 14 amino acids. Trimming removed 5 bases at V and 7 bases at J, with 12 bases between. The DNA for the CDR3 is TGTGCCAGCAGCCGATTGGACAGAAATTCACCCCTCCACTTT. It specifies CASSRLDRNSPLHF. The whole variable domain, filled in from reference TRBV11-2 and TRBJ1-6, reads EAGVAQSPRYKIIEKRQSVAFWCNPISGHATLYWYQQILGQGPKLLIQFQNNGVVDDSQLPKDRFSAERLKGVDSTLKIQPAKLEDSAVYLCASSRLDRNSPLHFGNGTRLTVT.

The gene calls are TRBV6-5 and TRBJ1-1; 7 bases are a match to TRBD1. J gave up 4 bases and V 6 bases, and 5 bases lay outside the gene matches. CDR3 size: 13 residues. In germline, CDR1 is MNHEY, CDR2 SVGAGI. This CDR3 reads CASRGQTVTEAFF. DNA of the CDR3: TGTGCCAGCAGGGGACAGACGGTCACTGAAGCTTTCTTT.

The chain combines TRBV7-9 with TRBJ1-2, with a weak D call TRBD1 (6 bases). V shed 5 bases and J shed 3 bases, with 13 bases lying between them. This CDR3 is 14 amino acids long. Germline values: CDR1 SEHNR, CDR2 FQNEAQ (reference sequence). CDR3 region: CASSPPTGHYGYTF. CDR3 sequence (DNA): TGTGCCAGCAGCCCACCGACAGGACACTATGGCTACACCTTC.

The count of this clone is one. V is TRBV10-3 and J is TRBJ2-5; 8 nucleotides line up with TRBD1. The CDR3 totals 14 residues. V shed 6 bases and J 5 bases; nucleotides not matched to a gene: 8. Germline assignment: CDR1 ENHRY and CDR2 SYGVKD. The DNA of the CDR3 is TGTGCCATCAGCCAAGACAGGGGTGGGGAGACCCAGTACTTC. This sequence encodes CAISQDRGGETQYF.

The chain has TRBV11-3 and TRBJ2-7; 8 nucleotides line up with TRBD1. The trim removed 5 bases at V and 6 bases at J, leaving 9 bases unmatched. CDR3 length: 14 residues. Per the germline V gene, CDR1 is SGHNT and CDR2 is YENEEA. This CDR3 is CASSPRQGLGEQYF. In DNA, the CDR3 is TGTGCCAGCAGCCCAAGACAGGGGCTGGGCGAGCAGTACTTC.

The chain couples TRBV30 to TRBJ1-1; 10 bases line up with TRBD1. CDR3 size: 13 residues. CDR1 is GTSNPN, CDR2 SVGIG, per germline (reference sequence). Trimming cost V 5 bases and J 8 bases; bases outside gene matches: 8. The DNA of the CDR3 is TGTGCCTGGGACCGGGACAGGGGCACCGAAGCTTTCTTT. The encoded protein is CAWDRDRGTEAFF.

The rearrangement links TRBV6-5 to TRBJ1-2, with D uncertain. The CDR3 loop spans 13 amino acids. Germline V gene sequence: CDR1 MNHEY, CDR2 SVGAGI. The V and J ends lost 4 bases and 2 bases respectively, with 8 bases between them. This CDR3 reads CASSFTPNYGYTF. The DNA of the CDR3 is TGTGCCAGCAGTTTCACACCCAACTATGGCTACACCTTC.